These T cell receptor beta chains were read from a single sample in a study of blood T cell repertoires in COVID-19. Here immunoSEQ multiplex PCR was the method, and the copy in TCRdb shows in-frame clones only, minus some. Altogether about 250,000 clones are present, over 70% being singletons, with the ten largest covering about 27%. Sequencing was done on a sample of peripheral blood. These receptors were obtained from a man aged 40-49 years with acute or convalescent COVID-19. CDR3s include the opening cysteine and the closing phenylalanine or tryptophan. A D gene is named only where the DNA matches it firmly. Clone size is not always given. Where it is, it says once, few, many or a class for expanded clones.

few TRBJ2-7 NA TRBV11-2 TGTGCCAGCAGTTCTACAGCTTTCTACGAGCAGTACTTC CASSSTAFYEQYF
NA TRBJ2-1 NA TRBV4-1 TGCGCCAGCAGCCAAGATCGGGTAGCGCCTTACAATGAGCAGTTCTTC CASSQDRVAPYNEQFF
NA TRBJ1-2 NA TRBV3-1/TRBV3-2 TGTGCCAGCAGCCAAGACGGGGGATTCGACTATGGCTACACCTTC CASSQDGGFDYGYTF
NA TRBJ1-2 NA TRBV7-9 TGTGCCAGCAGCCCTAACGGTGCGAACTATGGCTACACCTTC CASSPNGANYGYTF
NA TRBJ1-2 NA TRBV21-1 TGTGCCAGCAGCAAAGGAAATGGGACAGGGAACTATGGCTACACCTTC CASSKGNGTGNYGYTF
NA TRBJ1-2 NA TRBV19 TGTGCCAGTAGGAGATACAGGGAGGGAAACTATGGCTACACCTTC CASRRYREGNYGYTF
NA TRBJ2-7 NA TRBV18 TGTGCCAGCTCACCGGGCCTCGCCGTCCACGAGCAGTACTTC CASSPGLAVHEQYF
NA TRBJ1-3 NA TRBV10-1 TGCGCCAACGACTTAGGACAGTTAGTGTTTATTTGTGGAAACACCATATATTTT CANDLGQLVFICGNTIYF
NA TRBJ2-7 TRBD2 TRBV7-9 TGTGCCAGCAGCATTACTAGCGGGAGGACCTACGAGCAGTACTTC CASSITSGRTYEQYF
NA TRBJ1-2 NA TRBV5-4 TGTGCCAGCAGCCCGGGGGGAGAGCTTGGCTACACCTTC CASSPGGELGYTF
NA TRBJ2-7 TRBD1 TRBV27 TGTGCCAGCAGTAAAATGACAGGGGGTAATATCGCCTACGAGCAGTACTTC CASSKMTGGNIAYEQYF
NA TRBJ1-1 TRBD1 TRBV27 TGTGCCAGCCGAGACAGGGGCTGGAGAGCTTTCTTT CASRDRGWRAFF
NA TRBJ1-1 NA TRBV12-3/TRBV12-4 NA CASSSSTGLKAFF
once TRBJ2-1 TRBD2 TRBV5-4 TGTGCCAGCAGCTTACACGGACTAGCGGGCAATGAGCAGTTCTTC CASSLHGLAGNEQFF
NA TRBJ1-5 NA TRBV18 TGTGCCAGCTCACCGCGCCGAGGGTCACAGCCCCAGCATTTT CASSPRRGSQPQHF
few TRBJ1-2 NA TRBV30 TGTGCCTGGAGTGTCGGCAGGGGCTGGGGCTACACCTTC CAWSVGRGWGYTF
once TRBJ1-2 TRBD1 TRBV12-5 TGTGCTAGTGGAAACATATTCCAAAAGGGACAGAACTATGGCTACACCTTC CASGNIFQKGQNYGYTF
once TRBJ1-2 TRBD1 TRBV29-1 TGCAGCGTTCGTATACAGGGGGCGGACTATGGCTACACCTTC CSVRIQGADYGYTF
NA TRBJ1-2 NA TRBV5-6 TGTGCCAGCAGCTTGTGGGGAGGAGGCTACACCTTC CASSLWGGGYTF
NA TRBJ2-5 TRBD2 TRBV11-2 TGTGCCAGCAGCTTAGCGGGGGCGGGGGGCTCTGTTCAAGAGACCCAGTACTTC CASSLAGAGGSVQETQYF
NA TRBJ1-5 NA TRBV10-2 TGCGCCAGCAGTGAGTCGGAGTTTGACGGGACCGGGAGGCCCCAGCATTTT CASSESEFDGTGRPQHF
NA TRBJ2-1 NA TRBV11-2 TGTGCCAGCAGCCCAGACAGGAGCTCCTACAATGAGCAGTTCTTC CASSPDRSSYNEQFF
NA TRBJ2-5 TRBD2 TRBV5-4 TGTGCCAGCAGCCCGGGAGGACTAGCGGGTGTTCAAGAGACCCAGTACTTC CASSPGGLAGVQETQYF